One and the same sample provided the 7 T cell receptor beta chains below, sequenced in a study of T cell responses to AZD1222 COVID-19 vaccine. Data came from immunoSEQ multiplex PCR; TCRdb stores just in-frame clones and leaves some out. Among 85,000 to 130,000 clones, 85% to 95% were seen once, and the ten largest hold 4% to 5.5%. Sequenced here: peripheral blood, sampled on day 0 of AZD1222 vaccination. The source of these receptors is an adult in good health.

V usage is TRBV6-5 and J usage is TRBJ2-7; no definite D call. CDR1 MNHEY and CDR2 SVGAGI come from the germline V gene. The V and J ends lost 0 bases and 6 bases respectively, with 12 bases between them. The CDR3 loop spans 14 amino acids. The CDR3 nucleotides are TGTGCCAGCAGTTACTCAACCGCCTCTCTCGAGCAGTACTTC. Protein product: CASSYSTASLEQYF.

This chain uses TRBV6-5 with TRBJ1-4; D is undetermined. This CDR3 contains 14 residues. Germline loops: CDR1 MNHEY, CDR2 SVGAGI. V gave up 6 bases and J gave up 11 bases, with 19 bases separating them. DNA for the CDR3: TGTGCCAGCAGCTCCCAACCGGGGTATCAGAAACTGTTTTTT. It translates to CASSSQPGYQKLFF.

The V and J genes are TRBV6-2 or TRBV6-3 and TRBJ2-5, with unresolved D. Per the germline V gene, CDR1 is MNHEY and CDR2 is SVGEGT. Trimming took off 5 bases at V and 0 bases at J, with 7 bases between the two ends. The CDR3 is 13 amino acids. The CDR3 here is CASSARYQETQYF. CDR3 in DNA: TGTGCCAGCAGTGCTCGATACCAAGAGACCCAGTACTTC.

The chain couples TRBV6-1 to TRBJ2-7; D ambiguous. The CDR3 runs to 12 residues. With 2 bases removed from V and 4 bases from J, the gap between germline ends came to 6 bases. CDR1 is MNHNS, CDR2 SASEGT, per germline. CDR3 in DNA: TGTGCCAGCAGTGAACCCACTTACGAGCAGTACTTC. Protein: CASSEPTYEQYF.

The rearrangement joins TRBV28 to TRBJ2-4; 8 bases line up with TRBD2. Germline CDR1 MDHEN, CDR2 SYDVKM. Unmatched junction bases numbered 0, after V lost 2 bases and J lost 0 bases. The CDR3 is made up of 15 amino acids. CDR3 bases: TGTGCCAGCAGTTTACTAGCGGGAGCCAAAAACATTCAGTACTTC. It yields the protein CASSLLAGAKNIQYF.

The chain joins TRBV19 to TRBJ2-7; D is uncertain. V was trimmed by 1 base and J by 2 bases, leaving 12 bases between them. Germline V gene lookup returns CDR1 LNHDA and CDR2 SQIVND (reference sequence). The CDR3 runs to 15 residues. The chain's CDR3 is CASSIAMDGAYEQYF. CDR3 nucleotide sequence: TGTGCCAGTAGTATAGCCATGGACGGAGCCTACGAGCAGTACTTC.

This rearrangement joins TRBV11-1 to TRBJ1-1; D gene ambiguous. CDR3 length: 14 residues. The V end was cut by 4 bases, the J end by 3 bases, with 12 bases between. CDR1 is SGHAT, CDR2 FQDESV, per germline (reference sequence). CDR3 in amino acids: CASSSQYTDTEAFF. In nucleotides, the CDR3 is TGTGCCAGCAGCTCACAGTATACAGACACTGAAGCTTTCTTT.